This T cell receptor beta chain was found in a study of T-cell memory formation after mild COVID-19. Study-wide findings and caveats: Pre-infection memory contained some responding clones, which suggested that cross-reactive memory had joined.

About this clonotype: What it binds is unknown.

Germline assignment: CDR1 SGHKS and CDR2 YYEKEE (reference sequence). V was pared by 4 bases and J by 8 bases, with 19 bases between. The CDR3 is 15 amino acids. MiXCR was run by TCRdb on the 5' RACE reads, yielding one entry per CDR3 protein. The sample records roughly 89,000 distinct CDR3 sequences, less than 15% being singletons. The receptor was isolated from an adult woman who had mild COVID-19 (a few samples of this study predate the infection). Cell type and time point are not known. Sequencing input: PBMCs or a T cell subset sorted from them (not recorded which). The V gene is TRBV5-5, the J gene TRBJ2-1; no clear D gene. The CDR3 DNA sequence: TGTGCCAGCAGCCCCACGGAGCCTACTCTCGATGAGCAGTTCTTC. Translation gives CASSPTEPTLDEQFF.